At least ten counts were recorded for the clone carrying this TCR beta chain. The sample comes from a study of T cells in Graves' hyperthyroidism and ophthalmopathy. The CDR3 loop spans 17 amino acids. V lost 3 bases to trimming and J lost 7 bases, with 24 bases between them. Germline V gives CDR1 MNHEY, CDR2 SMNVEV (reference sequence). There were TCR beta CDR3 regions amplified from RNA transcripts. Initially, a first-round RT-PCR of the TCR CDR3 employed the HTBI primer set. A single record per CDR3 protein comes from TCRdb applying MiXCR to the multiplex PCR reads. The sample consists of 250,000 to 300,000 distinct CDR3 sequences, roughly 15% of them appearing once.

The clonotype originates from a woman between 35 and 50 years old with Graves' hyperthyroidism. Sequences were obtained from blood. The chain is built from TRBV27 and TRBJ2-5, with D perhaps TRBD1 (6 bases). The CDR3 is CASSFSAGGRLLGTQYF. CDR3 bases: TGTGCCAGCAGTTTTTCCGCTGGGGGCCGGCTATTGGGGACCCAGTACTTC.